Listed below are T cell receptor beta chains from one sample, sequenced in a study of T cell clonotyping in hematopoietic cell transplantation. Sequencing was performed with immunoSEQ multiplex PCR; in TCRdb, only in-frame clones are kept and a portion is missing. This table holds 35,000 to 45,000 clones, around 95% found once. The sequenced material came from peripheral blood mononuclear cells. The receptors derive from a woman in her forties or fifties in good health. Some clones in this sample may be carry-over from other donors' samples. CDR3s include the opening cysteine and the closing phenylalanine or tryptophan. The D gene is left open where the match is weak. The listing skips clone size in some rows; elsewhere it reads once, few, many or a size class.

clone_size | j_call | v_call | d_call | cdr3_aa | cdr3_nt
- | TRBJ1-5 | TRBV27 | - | CASSLFAGSRPQHF | TGTGCCAGCAGTTTATTCGCCGGTTCTCGGCCCCAGCATTTT
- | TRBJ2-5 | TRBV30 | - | CAWRRHGETQYF | TGTGCCTGGAGGCGACATGGAGAGACCCAGTACTTC
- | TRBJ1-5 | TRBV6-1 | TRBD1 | CASSEVGGGNQPQHF | TGTGCCAGCAGTGAAGTAGGAGGGGGCAACCAGCCCCAGCATTTT
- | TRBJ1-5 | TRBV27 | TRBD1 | CASSIDRVGQPQHF | TGTGCCAGCAGCATAGACAGGGTCGGGCAGCCCCAGCATTTT
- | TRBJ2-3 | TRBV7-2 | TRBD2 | CASSLEGAGGTDTQYF | TGTGCCAGCAGCTTAGAAGGAGCGGGGGGTACAGATACGCAGTATTTT
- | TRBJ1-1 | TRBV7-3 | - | CASSPTVNTEAFF | TGTGCCAGCAGCCCGACAGTGAACACTGAAGCTTTCTTT
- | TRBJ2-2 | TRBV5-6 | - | CASSRLTGNGELFF | TGTGCCAGCAGCCGCCTTACAGGGAACGGGGAGCTGTTTTTT
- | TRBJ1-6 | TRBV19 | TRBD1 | CASQGAQAGNSPLHF | TGTGCCAGTCAGGGGGCGCAGGCGGGGAATTCACCCCTCCACTTT
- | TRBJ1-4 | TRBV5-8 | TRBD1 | CASSSRQGDEKLFF | TGTGCCAGCAGCTCACGACAGGGGGATGAAAAACTGTTTTTT
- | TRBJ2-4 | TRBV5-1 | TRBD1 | CATRQGASDNIQYF | TGCGCCACTCGACAGGGGGCATCGGATAACATTCAGTACTTC
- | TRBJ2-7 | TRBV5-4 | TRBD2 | CASSGLAGDQAYEQYF | TGTGCCAGCAGCGGACTAGCGGGGGACCAAGCTTACGAGCAGTACTTC
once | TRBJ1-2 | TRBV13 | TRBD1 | CASSDGTGGDGYTF | TGTGCCAGCAGCGACGGGACAGGGGGCGATGGCTACACCTTC
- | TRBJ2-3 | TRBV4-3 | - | CASSQDPPGLETDTQYF | TGCGCCAGCAGCCAAGATCCCCCAGGGCTTGAAACAGATACGCAGTATTTT
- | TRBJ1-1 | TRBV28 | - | CASSALTGKGRDTEAFF | TGTGCCAGCAGTGCATTAACAGGGAAAGGTCGGGACACTGAAGCTTTCTTT
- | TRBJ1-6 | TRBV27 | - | CASSFGTTNNSPLHF | TGTGCCAGCAGTTTTGGGACAACCAATAATTCACCCCTCCACTTT
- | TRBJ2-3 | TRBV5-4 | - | CASSRPGLTDTQYF | TGTGCCAGCAGCCGGCCGGGCCTCACAGATACGCAGTATTTT
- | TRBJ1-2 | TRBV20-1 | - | CSATREGYTF | TGCAGTGCTACCAGGGAAGGCTACACCTTC
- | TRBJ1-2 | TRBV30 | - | CAWSKNTGLRGYTF | TGTGCCTGGAGTAAGAATACAGGGCTACGAGGCTACACCTTC
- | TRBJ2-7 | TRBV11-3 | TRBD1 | CASRRRQGESSEQYF | TGTGCCAGCCGTCGCCGACAGGGTGAATCCTCCGAGCAGTACTTC
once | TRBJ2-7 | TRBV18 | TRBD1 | CASSPPTDRGSYEQYF | TGTGCCAGCTCACCCCCAACGGACAGGGGCTCCTACGAGCAGTACTTC
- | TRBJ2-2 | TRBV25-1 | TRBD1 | CASSRTGVEGGELFF | TGTGCCAGCAGCAGGACAGGAGTTGAGGGCGGGGAGCTGTTTTTT
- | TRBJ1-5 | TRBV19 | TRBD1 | CASGQAGLYGNQPQHF | TGTGCCAGCGGACAGGCGGGATTATACGGCAATCAGCCCCAGCATTTT
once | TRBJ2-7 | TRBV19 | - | CASSKVDGSYEQYF | TGTGCCAGTAGTAAAGTGGATGGATCCTACGAGCAGTACTTC
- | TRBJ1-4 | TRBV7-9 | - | CASSTQGFNEKLFF | TGTGCCAGCAGCACTCAAGGGTTTAATGAAAAACTGTTTTTT
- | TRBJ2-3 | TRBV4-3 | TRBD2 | CASSQDSGASGHTDTQYF | TGCGCCAGCAGCCAAGATTCAGGGGCTAGCGGGCACACAGATACGCAGTATTTT
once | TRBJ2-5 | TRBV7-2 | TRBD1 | CASSSPDRGAETQYF | TGTGCCAGCAGCTCCCCGGACAGGGGGGCCGAGACCCAGTACTTC
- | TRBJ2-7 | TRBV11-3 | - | CASSLRLGDSSYEQYF | TGTGCCAGCAGCTTACGGCTGGGGGACTCTTCGTACGAGCAGTACTTC
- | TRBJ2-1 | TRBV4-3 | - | CASSIRRSDEQFF | TGCGCCAGCAGCATACGCCGCTCGGATGAGCAGTTCTTC
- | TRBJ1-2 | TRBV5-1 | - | CASSLEGSGYDTF | TGCGCCAGCAGCTTGGAAGGCTCGGGGTACGACACCTTC
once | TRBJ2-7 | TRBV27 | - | CASSPSQQGTHEQYF | TGTGCCAGCAGCCCGTCCCAACAGGGTACCCACGAGCAGTACTTC
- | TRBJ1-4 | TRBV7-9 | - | CASSVRTTNEKLFF | TGTGCCAGCAGCGTAAGGACAACTAATGAAAAACTGTTTTTT
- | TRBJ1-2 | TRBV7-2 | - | CASSLEGGRNNYGYTF | TGTGCCAGCAGTCTCGAAGGCGGAAGAAATAACTATGGCTACACCTTC
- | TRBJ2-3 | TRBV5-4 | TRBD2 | CASSSVSGGFTDTQYF | TGTGCCAGCAGCTCGGTTAGCGGGGGCTTCACAGATACGCAGTATTTT
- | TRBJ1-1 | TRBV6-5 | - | CASSYGQGPLNTEAFF | TGTGCCAGCAGTTATGGGCAGGGGCCTTTGAACACTGAAGCTTTCTTT
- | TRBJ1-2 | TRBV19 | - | CASIGDNNYGYTF | TGTGCCAGTATTGGGGACAATAACTATGGCTACACCTTC
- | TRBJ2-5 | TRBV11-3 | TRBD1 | CASTGQGPQETQYF | TGTGCCAGCACGGGACAGGGACCACAAGAGACCCAGTACTTC
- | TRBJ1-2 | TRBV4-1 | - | CASSPGTNYGYTF | TGCGCCAGCAGCCCCGGCACTAACTATGGCTACACCTTC
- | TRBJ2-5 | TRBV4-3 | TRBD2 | CASSQGPGLAGGFQETQYF | TGCGCCAGCAGCCAAGGGCCGGGACTAGCGGGGGGCTTCCAAGAGACCCAGTACTTC
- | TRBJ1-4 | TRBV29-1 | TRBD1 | CSVSATGENEKLFF | TGCAGCGTTTCCGCGACAGGGGAGAATGAAAAACTGTTTTTT
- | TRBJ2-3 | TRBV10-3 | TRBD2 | CAISEPAGTYTDTQYF | TGTGCCATCAGTGAACCAGCGGGGACCTACACAGATACGCAGTATTTT
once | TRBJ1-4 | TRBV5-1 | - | CASSLGGEVEKLFF | TGCGCCAGCAGCTTGGGAGGTGAGGTTGAAAAACTGTTTTTT
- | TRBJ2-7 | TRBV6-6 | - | CASSSTNPGSYEQYF | TGTGCCAGCAGCTCTACAAACCCCGGGTCCTACGAGCAGTACTTC